A selection of T cell receptor beta chains follows, all from one sample in a study of blood T cell repertoires in COVID-19. Libraries were prepared by immunoSEQ multiplex PCR; TCRdb keeps only in-frame clonotypes and omits some of them. This table holds approximately 46,000 clones, less than 90% found once. The sample taken for sequencing was peripheral blood. These receptors originate from a human donor in a cohort sampled during active COVID-19. The CDR3 runs from the conserved cysteine through the conserved F or W. D genes are given only for firm matches. Clone size is shown for a subset of rows, as once, few, many or a class of expanded clone.

size: -
J: TRBJ1-6
D: TRBD1
V: TRBV19
CDR3: CASSIGQVYNSPLHF
DNA: TGTGCCAGTAGTATCGGACAGGTCTATAATTCACCCCTCCACTTT

size: once
J: TRBJ1-2
D: TRBD1
V: TRBV3-1/TRBV3-2
CDR3: CASSHTGTGLLGVGGYTF
DNA: TGTGCCAGCAGCCATACCGGGACAGGGCTTTTAGGAGTAGGTGGCTACACCTTC

size: -
J: TRBJ1-1
D: -
V: TRBV5-1
CDR3: CASSSRAGPGVAEAFF
DNA: TGCGCCAGCAGCTCCCGAGCGGGACCGGGAGTGGCCGAAGCTTTCTTT

size: -
J: TRBJ1-4
D: -
V: TRBV5-6
CDR3: CASSRVGGEKLFF
DNA: TGTGCCAGCAGCCGGGTCGGGGGTGAAAAACTGTTTTTT

size: once
J: TRBJ2-5
D: TRBD2
V: TRBV24-1
CDR3: CATSDLKSGGETQYF
DNA: TGTGCCACCAGTGATTTGAAAAGCGGGGGAGAGACCCAGTACTTC

size: -
J: TRBJ1-2
D: -
V: TRBV2
CDR3: CASSADFYGYTF
DNA: TGTGCCAGCAGTGCGGACTTCTATGGCTACACCTTC

size: few
J: TRBJ1-2
D: -
V: TRBV27
CDR3: CASSLRAGLGYTF
DNA: TGTGCCAGCAGTTTAAGGGCAGGGCTAGGCTACACCTTC

size: -
J: TRBJ1-1
D: TRBD1
V: TRBV4-3
CDR3: CASSHLTRDRSGAFF
DNA: TGCGCCAGCAGCCATCTCACCAGGGACAGGTCGGGAGCTTTCTTT

size: -
J: TRBJ1-1
D: TRBD1
V: TRBV30
CDR3: CAWGPGTGGSPEAFF
DNA: TGTGCCTGGGGACCTGGGACAGGGGGTTCCCCTGAAGCTTTCTTT

size: -
J: TRBJ1-2
D: -
V: TRBV13
CDR3: CASSLAGRGYGYTF
DNA: TGTGCCAGCAGCTTAGCAGGCAGGGGCTATGGCTACACCTTC

size: -
J: TRBJ2-7
D: -
V: TRBV10-3
CDR3: CAGTGGESYEQYF
DNA: TGTGCCGGTACAGGGGGGGAGTCCTACGAGCAGTACTTC

size: few
J: TRBJ1-4
D: TRBD1
V: TRBV4-2
CDR3: CASSLTGDRGNEKLFF
DNA: TGTGCCAGCAGCCTGACAGGGGACCGGGGGAATGAAAAACTGTTTTTT

size: -
J: TRBJ1-1
D: -
V: TRBV19
CDR3: CASSDGQANTEAFF
DNA: TGTGCCAGTAGTGACGGCCAGGCGAACACTGAAGCTTTCTTT

size: -
J: TRBJ1-1
D: TRBD1
V: TRBV20-1
CDR3: CSASNLGTGKNTEAFF
DNA: TGCAGTGCTAGTAATCTCGGGACAGGGAAGAACACTGAAGCTTTCTTT

size: -
J: TRBJ2-7
D: TRBD2
V: TRBV7-6
CDR3: CASSLGTTSGGAQQYF
DNA: TGTGCCAGCAGCTTAGGAACGACTAGCGGGGGGGCCCAGCAGTACTTC

size: -
J: TRBJ1-6
D: -
V: TRBV2
CDR3: CASSVGRGDNSPLHF
DNA: TGTGCCAGCAGTGTGGGCAGGGGAGATAATTCACCCCTCCACTTT

size: -
J: TRBJ2-7
D: TRBD1
V: TRBV6-5
CDR3: CASSYSSRGQYEQYF
DNA: TGTGCCAGCAGTTACTCGTCCAGGGGGCAGTACGAGCAGTACTTC

size: few
J: TRBJ2-7
D: TRBD1
V: TRBV27
CDR3: CASSLTPGQGHYEQYF
DNA: TGTGCCAGCAGTTTAACACCGGGACAGGGACACTACGAGCAGTACTTC

size: -
J: TRBJ1-1
D: TRBD1
V: TRBV5-5
CDR3: CASSLARDRGTEAFF
DNA: TGTGCCAGCAGCTTGGCCAGAGACAGGGGCACTGAAGCTTTCTTT

size: -
J: TRBJ1-5
D: -
V: TRBV7-9
CDR3: CASSSGGPYHDQPQHF
DNA: TGTGCCAGCAGCTCGGGGGGCCCGTACCATGATCAGCCCCAGCATTTT

size: -
J: TRBJ1-1
D: TRBD1
V: TRBV5-1
CDR3: CASSLAIQGAGTEAFF
DNA: TGCGCCAGCAGCTTGGCCATTCAGGGGGCAGGAACTGAAGCTTTCTTT

size: once
J: TRBJ1-1
D: -
V: TRBV28
CDR3: CASSLAGREAFF
DNA: TGTGCCAGCAGTTTAGCGGGGCGTGAAGCTTTCTTT

size: -
J: TRBJ2-5
D: TRBD2
V: TRBV3-1/TRBV3-2
CDR3: CASSPGTSGGAWETQYF
DNA: TGTGCCAGCAGCCCTGGGACTAGCGGGGGGGCCTGGGAGACCCAGTACTTC

size: -
J: TRBJ1-4
D: -
V: TRBV30
CDR3: CAWSRTNEKLFF
DNA: TGTGCCTGGAGTCGGACTAATGAAAAACTGTTTTTT

size: -
J: TRBJ2-3
D: -
V: TRBV6-6
CDR3: CASSYSTGRGDTQYF
DNA: TGTGCCAGCAGTTACTCGACAGGCCGGGGAGATACGCAGTATTTT

size: -
J: TRBJ2-7
D: -
V: TRBV7-8
CDR3: CASSPTGALPYEQYF
DNA: TGTGCCAGCAGCCCGACAGGTGCACTCCCCTACGAGCAGTACTTC

size: -
J: TRBJ2-1
D: -
V: TRBV7-9
CDR3: CASRPRDNAYNEQFF
DNA: TGTGCCAGCAGGCCACGGGACAACGCCTACAATGAGCAGTTCTTC

size: -
J: TRBJ1-6
D: TRBD1
V: TRBV2
CDR3: CASSPDRGYNSPLHF
DNA: TGTGCCAGCAGTCCCGACAGGGGCTATAATTCACCCCTCCACTTT

size: -
J: TRBJ1-6
D: -
V: TRBV15
CDR3: CATSRDEQGVSPLHF
DNA: TGTGCCACCAGCAGAGACGAACAGGGAGTTTCACCCCTCCACTTT

size: -
J: TRBJ2-1
D: TRBD1
V: TRBV12-5
CDR3: CASGLGQGYNEQFF
DNA: TGTGCTAGTGGTTTGGGACAGGGATACAATGAGCAGTTCTTC

size: -
J: TRBJ2-7
D: -
V: TRBV28
CDR3: CASSASGPSYEQYF
DNA: TGTGCCAGCAGTGCTTCGGGTCCCTCCTACGAGCAGTACTTC

size: -
J: TRBJ1-4
D: TRBD1
V: TRBV4-1
CDR3: CASSQEPPGQGRGFNEKLFF
DNA: TGCGCCAGCAGCCAAGAACCCCCGGGACAGGGAAGGGGGTTTAATGAAAAACTGTTTTTT

size: -
J: TRBJ2-6
D: -
V: TRBV27
CDR3: CASSPLSGANVLTF
DNA: TGTGCCAGCAGTCCCTTGTCTGGGGCCAACGTCCTGACTTTC